This T cell receptor beta chain was captured by sequencing in a study of OX40 agonist ivuxolimab in advanced cancers. The germline V gene has CDR1 SGHDN and CDR2 FVKESK. V was clipped by 3 bases and J by 12 bases; unmatched bases: 7. CDR3 size: 12 residues. Study findings and constraints: The study found among the lowest clonal expansion in partial responders at 0.1-3.0 mg/kg.

Enrollment shut out patients with autoimmune disease history or systemic immunosuppression. The study sampled blood at baseline, cycle 4 day 1, and cycle 7 day 1. Here immunoSEQ multiplex PCR was the method, and the copy in TCRdb shows in-frame clones only, minus some. The repertoire has fewer than 25,000 clones, around 90% of them found once; the top ten carry approximately 10%. Note on this clone: Its specificity is not known.

The source material was CD4+ or CD8+ T cells sorted from blood, sampled in a trial of the OX40 agonist ivuxolimab. The chain recombines TRBV14 with TRBJ2-5; the match to TRBD2 covers 7 bases. The TCR comes from an adult with an advanced solid tumor such as melanoma, head and neck, liver or kidney cancer. CDR3 region: CASSHATSAKYF. The CDR3 nucleotides read TGTGCCAGCAGCCACGCTACTAGCGCAAAGTACTTC.